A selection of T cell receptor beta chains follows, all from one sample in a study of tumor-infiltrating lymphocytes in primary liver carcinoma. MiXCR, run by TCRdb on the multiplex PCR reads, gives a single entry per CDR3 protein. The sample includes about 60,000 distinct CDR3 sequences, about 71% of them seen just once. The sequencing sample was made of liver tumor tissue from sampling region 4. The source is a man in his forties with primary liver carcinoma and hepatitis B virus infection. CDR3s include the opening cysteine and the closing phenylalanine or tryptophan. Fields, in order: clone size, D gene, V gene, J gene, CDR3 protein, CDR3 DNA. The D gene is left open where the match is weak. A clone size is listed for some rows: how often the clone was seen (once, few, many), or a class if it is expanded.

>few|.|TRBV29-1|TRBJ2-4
CSVRDTLAKNIQYF
TGCAGCGTCCGGGACACCCTAGCCAAAAACATTCAGTACTTC
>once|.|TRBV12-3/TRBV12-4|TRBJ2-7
CARSLGHGANYKQYF
TGTGCCAGGAGTTTAGGACATGGGGCCAACTACAAGCAGTACTTC
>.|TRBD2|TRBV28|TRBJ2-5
CASSVAGLAGRETQYF
TGTGCCAGCAGTGTCGCGGGACTAGCGGGCAGGGAGACCCAGTATTTC
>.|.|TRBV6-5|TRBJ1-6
CVSSYWGTWTVGSPLHF
TGTGTCAGCAGTTACTGGGGGACGTGGACAGTTGGCTCACCCCTCCACTTT
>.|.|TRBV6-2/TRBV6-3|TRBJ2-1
CVSSYRVNNEQLF
TGTGTCAGCAGTTACAGAGTGAACAATGAGCAGCTCTTC
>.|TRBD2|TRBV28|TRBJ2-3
CASSPLTGGDSGTDTQYF
TGTGCCAGCAGCCCACTAACGGGAGGTGACAGTGGCACTGATACGCAGTATTTT
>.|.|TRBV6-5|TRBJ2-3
CANSYAGLNTDTQYF
TGTGCCAACAGTTACGCGGGGCTAAACACAGATACGCAGTATTTT
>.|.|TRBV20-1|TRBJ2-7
CSARILTNGETYEQYF
TGCAGTGCTAGAATCCTGACTAACGGGGAGACTTACGAGCAGTACTTC
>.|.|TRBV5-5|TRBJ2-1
CASIPGQGSYNEQFF
TGTGCCAGCATCCCTGGACAAGGTTCCTACAATGAGCAGTTTTTC
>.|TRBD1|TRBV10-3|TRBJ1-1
CAIMAGGNTEAFF
TGTGCCATCATGGCAGGGGGGAACACTGAAGCTTTCTTT
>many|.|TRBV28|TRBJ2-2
CASSASPFGELFF
TGTGCCAGCAGTGCAAGTCCGTTCGGGGAGCTGTTTTTT
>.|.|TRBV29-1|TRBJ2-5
CTVESVAGRSETQYF
TGCACCGTTGAATCCGTGGCGGGTAGATCGGAGACCCAGTACTTC
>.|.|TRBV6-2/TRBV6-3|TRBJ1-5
CTSSYRPSNQPQHF
TGTACCAGCAGTTACCGACCTAGCAATCAGCCCCAGCATTTT
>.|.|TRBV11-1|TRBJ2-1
CASSTCGTVKSPILNEQFF
TGTGCCAGCAGCACATGCGGGACTGTCAAATCTCCTATCTTGAATGAGCAGTTCTTC
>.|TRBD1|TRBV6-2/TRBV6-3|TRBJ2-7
CASSYGVGTGCTYEQYF
TGTGCCAGCAGTTACGGTGTCGGGACAGGATGTACCTACGAGCAGTACTTC
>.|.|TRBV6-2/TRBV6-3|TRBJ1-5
CVSKRTMINQPQHF
TGTGTCAGCAAGAGGACAATGATCAATCAGCCCCAACATTTT
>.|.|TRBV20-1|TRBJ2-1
CNAPTRGGAYNEQFF
TGCAATGCCCCCACTAGGGGCGGGGCCTACAATGAGCAGTTCTTC
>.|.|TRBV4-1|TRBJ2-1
CASSPLGGNNNGQFF
TGCGCCAGCAGCCCGCTCGGTGGCAACAACAATGGGCAGTTCTTC
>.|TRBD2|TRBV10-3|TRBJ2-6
CVISGGGHGANVVTF
TGTGTCATCAGTGGGGGAGGGCACGGGGCCAACGTCGTGACTTTC
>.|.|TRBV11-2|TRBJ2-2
CASSLALGGVNTGELSF
TGTGCCAGCAGCTTAGCATTGGGCGGGGTGAACACCGGGGAGCTGTCTTTT
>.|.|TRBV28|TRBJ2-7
CANSLGGATGEQYF
TGTGCTAACAGTTTGGGGGGGGCTACAGGTGAGCAGTACTTC
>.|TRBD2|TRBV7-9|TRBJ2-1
CASSFGRCEQFF
TGTGCTAGCAGCTTCGGGAGGTGTGAGCAGTTCTTC
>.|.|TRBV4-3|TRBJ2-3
CASSQGGGPTGDRSTDTQYF
TGCGCCAGCAGCCAAGGCGGTGGACCCACGGGAGATCGAAGCACAGATACGCAGTATTTT
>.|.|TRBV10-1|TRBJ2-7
CASSDGHGALQYF
TGTGCCAGCAGTGACGGGCATGGGGCTCTACAGTACTTC
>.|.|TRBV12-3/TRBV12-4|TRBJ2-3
CASGGTTDTQYF
TGTGCCAGCGGCGGGACCACAGATACGCAGTATTTT
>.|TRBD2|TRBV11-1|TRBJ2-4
CSSSFPGTSGVKNIQYF
TGTTCCAGCAGCTTTCCCGGGACTAGCGGGGTCAAAAACATTCAGTACTTC
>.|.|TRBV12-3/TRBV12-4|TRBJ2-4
CASSLWGGADIAKGIQYF
TGTGCCAGCAGTTTATGGGGTGGGGCGGACATAGCCAAAGGCATTCAGTATTTC
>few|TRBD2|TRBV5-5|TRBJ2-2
CASSWRGGGRSGELFF
TGTGCCAGCAGCTGGCGTGGGGGGGGACGGTCCGGGGAGCTGTTTTTT
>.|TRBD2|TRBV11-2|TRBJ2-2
CASTLALGGANTGELVF
TGTGCCAGCACCTTAGCACTGGGAGGGGCGAACACCGGGGAGCTGGTTTTT
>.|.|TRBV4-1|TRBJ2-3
CASSQEPILGGKNTDTQYF
TGCGCCAGCAGCCAAGAACCCATCCTGGGCGGTAAGAACACGGATACGCAGTATTTT
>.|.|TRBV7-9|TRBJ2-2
CASSLVLQGWNGELFF
TGTGCCAGCAGCCTAGTTCTTCAGGGTTGGAACGGGGAGCTGTTTTTT
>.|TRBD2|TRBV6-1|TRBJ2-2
CAGGGLAVTGELFF
TGTGCCGGCGGTGGACTAGCGGTGACCGGGGAGCTGTTTTTT
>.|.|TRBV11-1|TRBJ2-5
CASSGEMEVETQYF
TGCGCCAGCAGTGGAGAGATGGAGGTGGAGACCCAGTACTTC
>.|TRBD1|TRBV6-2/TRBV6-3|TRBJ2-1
CASSYGTDAYEQFF
TGTGCCAGCAGTTACGGGACAGATGCTTATGAGCAGTTCTTC
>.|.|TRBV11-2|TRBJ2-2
CASSLLGTNTGEPFF
TGTGCCAGCAGCTTATTAGGGACCAACACGGGGGAGCCGTTTTTT
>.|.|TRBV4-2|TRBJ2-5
CVSSQVVGPQEIQYF
TGTGTCAGCAGCCAAGTGGTGGGACCCCAAGAGATCCAGTACTTC
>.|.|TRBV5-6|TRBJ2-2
CASSSGRRVTGKLFF
TGTGCCAGCAGCTCCGGGAGACGGGTGACCGGGAAGCTGTTTTTT
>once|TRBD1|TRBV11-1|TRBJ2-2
CVSSFWDSGELFF
TGTGTCAGCAGCTTTTGGGACAGCGGGGAGCTGTTTTTT
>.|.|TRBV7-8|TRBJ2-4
CASSLEASRADYVRYF
TGCGCCAGCAGCTTAGAGGCTAGCCGGGCGGATTACGTTCGGTACTTC
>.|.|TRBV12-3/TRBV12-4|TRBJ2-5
CGSSRTTKETQYF
TGTGGCAGCAGCCGTACTACAAAAGAGACCCAGTACTTC
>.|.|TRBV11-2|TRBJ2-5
CASSLVLEEDQNF
TGTGCCAGCAGCTTAGTTCTGGAAGAGGACCAGAACTTC
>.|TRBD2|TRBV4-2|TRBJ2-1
CANSQLSGRAVYNEQFF
TGTGCCAACAGCCAACTAAGCGGGAGGGCCGTCTATAATGAGCAGTTCTTC
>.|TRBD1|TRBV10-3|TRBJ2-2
CAMRVQEGATGELFF
TGTGCCATGAGAGTACAAGAGGGGGCCACTGGGGAGCTGTTTTTT
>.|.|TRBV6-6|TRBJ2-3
CASSPTAGGATDTQYF
TGTGCCAGCAGTCCCACTGCGGGTGGAGCCACAGATACGCAGTATTTT
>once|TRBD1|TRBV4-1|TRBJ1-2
CANNQGDRNCGYTF
TGCGCCAACAACCAAGGGGACAGGAACTGTGGCTACACCTTC
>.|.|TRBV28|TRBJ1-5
CASSLSWVSNPQHF
TGTGCCAGCAGTTTATCTTGGGTGAGCAATCCCCAGCATTTT
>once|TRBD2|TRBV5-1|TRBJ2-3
CASRSSGRTADTQYF
TGCGCCAGCAGGAGTAGCGGGAGGACTGCAGATACGCAGTATTTT
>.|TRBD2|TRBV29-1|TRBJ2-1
CSARLAGGQNEQFF
TGCAGCGCAAGACTAGCGGGAGGTCAGAATGAGCAGTTCTTC
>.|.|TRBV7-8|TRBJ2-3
CDSWGVDEDTQYF
TGTGACAGCTGGGGGGTGGACGAAGATACACAGTATTTT
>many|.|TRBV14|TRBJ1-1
CASNPRLGVGTEAFF
TGTGCCAGCAACCCCAGACTTGGGGTAGGCACTGAAGCTTTCTTT
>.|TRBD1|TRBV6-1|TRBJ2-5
CASCDRGHETQYF
TGTGCCAGCTGCGACAGGGGGCATGAGACCCAGTACTTC
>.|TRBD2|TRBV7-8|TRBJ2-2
CASSFRTSWENTGELFF
TGTGCCAGCAGCTTCCGGACTAGCTGGGAGAACACCGGGGAGCTGTTTTTT
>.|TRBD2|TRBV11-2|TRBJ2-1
CASKSGTGRAGYIEQFF
TGTGCCAGCAAGAGTGGTACCGGGAGGGCCGGTTACATTGAGCAGTTCTTC
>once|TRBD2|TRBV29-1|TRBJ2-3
CSDLSGRDTDTQYF
TGCAGCGACCTTAGCGGGAGGGACACAGATACGCAGTATTTT
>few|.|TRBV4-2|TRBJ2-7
CVSSQEAQGQYF
TGTGTCAGCAGCCAAGAGGCCCAAGGGCAGTACTTC
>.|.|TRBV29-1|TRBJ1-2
CSRGGLNYGYSF
TGTAGCAGAGGAGGATTGAACTATGGCTACAGCTTC